This TCR beta chain is from a study of blood T cell repertoires in COVID-19. Some clones are missing from TCRdb's copy, which holds only in-frame ones; the method was immunoSEQ multiplex PCR. Of fewer than 350,000 clones in the sample, 87% were seen once. Trimming took off 0 bases at V and 3 bases at J, with 8 bases between the two ends. The germline CDR1 and CDR2 sequences are SGHVS and FQNEAQ. There are 14 residues in the CDR3. The source is a man aged 25 to 45 with COVID-19, enrolled during active disease. Source material: peripheral blood. This rearrangement joins TRBV7-8 to TRBJ2-5; D remains unclear. The CDR3 nucleotides are TGTGCCAGCAGCTTAGCGTGGGCAGAAGAGACCCAGTACTTC. Its translation is CASSLAWAEETQYF.